Following are 31 T cell receptor beta chains from one sample sequenced in a study of blood T cell repertoires in COVID-19. Sequencing used immunoSEQ multiplex PCR; TCRdb keeps in-frame clones, though not all of them. The table lists around 140,000 clones, about four fifths of them singletons, with approximately 3.5% in the top ten. Sequenced input: peripheral blood. The receptors shown here come from a man between 65 and 85 years old who had recovered from COVID-19.

The chain joins TRBV5-4 to TRBJ1-1, with 10 positions matching TRBD1. CDR1 and CDR2 from the germline V gene are SGHNT and YYREEE (reference sequence). V dropped 0 bases and J dropped 4; count of bases not matched to a gene: 12. The CDR3 is 18 residues long. CDR3 residues: CASSLEPHRTGGVTEAFF. As DNA, the CDR3 is TGTGCCAGCAGCTTGGAACCCCATCGGACAGGGGGGGTCACTGAAGCTTTCTTT.

The rearrangement links TRBV11-2 to TRBJ2-6, with D possibly TRBD1 on 6 matching bases. Trimming removed 1 base from V and 0 bases from J, with 10 bases in between. Germline loops: CDR1 SGHAT, CDR2 FQNNGV. The CDR3 sequence is 17 residues long. In DNA, the CDR3 is TGTGCCAGCAGCTTAGGGGGGCAGAGCTCTGGGGCCAACGTCCTGACTTTC. As protein: CASSLGGQSSGANVLTF.

The DNA of the CDR3 is TGTGCCAGCAGTGACGTCGGGACTAGCTACGAGCAGTACTTC. Residues: CASSDVGTSYEQYF. The chain uses TRBV25-1 and TRBJ2-7; 8 nucleotides agree with TRBD2. Germline trimming cut 3 bases from V and 3 bases from J; bases unmatched to any gene: 4. CDR3 length: 14 residues. The germline gives CDR1 MGHDK, CDR2 SYGVNS.

The V call is TRBV12-5, the J call TRBJ2-7; 13 bases align to TRBD2. The CDR3 has 21 amino acids. CDR1 and CDR2 (germline): LGHNT, FRNRAP. The junction had 14 bases not matched to a gene; V was cut back by 0 bases and J by 0 bases. This CDR3 is CASGLVRIPGLAGPSSYEQYF. In nucleotides, the CDR3 is TGTGCTAGTGGTTTGGTACGCATACCGGGACTAGCGGGGCCGAGCTCCTACGAGCAGTACTTC.

This clone was found a few times. Other DNA sequences in the same sample also yield this CDR3. J is TRBJ2-6 and V is TRBV12-3 or TRBV12-4, with D hard to call. The CDR3 length is 13 residues. V lost 3 bases, J lost 4 bases, and 4 bases lay in between. CDR3 protein: CASSFSGANVLTF. CDR3 bases: TGTGCCAGCAGTTTCTCCGGGGCCAACGTCCTGACTTTC.

The sample holds a few counts of this clone. The J gene is TRBJ1-2, the V gene TRBV18; maybe TRBD1 (5 bases). V shed 0 bases and J shed 6 bases, with 20 bases lying between them. CDR1 is KGHSH and CDR2 is LQKENI in the germline V gene. This CDR3 has 17 residues. CDR3: CASSPPLGGERGNGYTF. The CDR3 bases are TGTGCCAGCTCACCACCGTTAGGAGGGGAGAGAGGGAATGGCTACACCTTC.

The genes are TRBV6-1 and TRBJ1-5; 8 bases line up with TRBD1. The CDR3 has 16 residues. V dropped 3 bases and J dropped 3; count of bases not matched to a gene: 7. Germline CDR1 reads MNHNS; CDR2 reads SASEGT. CDR3 sequence reads: CASSDRTGFLNQPQHF. The CDR3 coding sequence is TGTGCCAGCAGTGACCGGACAGGGTTCCTCAATCAGCCCCAGCATTTT.

V and J are TRBV9 and TRBJ1-1, with D possibly TRBD1 on 6 matching bases. The CDR3 totals 15 residues. Germline loops: CDR1 SGDLS, CDR2 YYNGEE. The V gene lost 1 base and the J gene lost 1 base, with 11 bases spanning the gap. The CDR3 is CASSVNREGNTEAFF. The CDR3 DNA follows: TGTGCCAGCAGCGTAAACAGGGAGGGGAACACTGAAGCTTTCTTT.

The rearrangement uses TRBV3-1 (or the pseudogene TRBV3-2) and TRBJ2-2; a possible D gene is TRBD2 (6 bases). Germline CDR1 reads LGHDT; CDR2 reads YNNKEL (reference sequence). V shed 4 bases and J shed 5 bases, with 14 bases lying between them. The CDR3 is 15 amino acids. As DNA, the CDR3 is TGTGCCAGCAGCCCGGGGGTTTCGAGGACCGGGGAGCTGTTTTTT. Protein: CASSPGVSRTGELFF.

The gene calls are TRBV6-5 and TRBJ1-5; 9 nucleotides match TRBD1. Germline V gene lookup returns CDR1 MNHEY and CDR2 SVGAGI. V shed 6 bases, J shed 0 bases, and the junction held 3 bases outside the gene matches. The CDR3 extends over 15 amino acids. The CDR3 reads CASSQGQGSNQPQHF. CDR3 bases: TGTGCCAGCAGCCAGGGACAGGGTAGCAATCAGCCCCAGCATTTT.

V is TRBV7-8 and J is TRBJ2-3, with 7 nucleotides matching TRBD2. The CDR3 covers 15 residues. The ends lost 5 bases at V and 2 bases at J; junction bases unmatched: 7. Germline V gene sequence: CDR1 SGHVS, CDR2 FQNEAQ. The CDR3 coding sequence is TGTGCCAGCAGCGTAAACCGGGACTACACAGATACGCAGTATTTT. Residues: CASSVNRDYTDTQYF.

V is TRBV6-5 and J is TRBJ2-1; weak D call: TRBD1 (5 bases). Trimming left V 2 bases short and J 0 bases short, with 5 bases between. The CDR3 loop spans 14 amino acids. Germline V gene data show CDR1 as MNHEY and CDR2 as SVGAGI. The CDR3 sequence is CASSYDSSYNEQFF. CDR3 nucleotide sequence: TGTGCCAGCAGTTACGACAGCTCCTACAATGAGCAGTTCTTC.

The CDR3 loop reads CASSQEGGWDTEAFF. For the CDR3, the DNA is TGCGCCAGCAGCCAAGAAGGGGGCTGGGACACTGAAGCTTTCTTT. The V gene is TRBV4-1, the J gene TRBJ1-1, with 7 positions matching TRBD1. With V trimmed by 0 bases and J by 3 bases, 4 bases remained unmatched. Germline CDR1 MGHRA, CDR2 YSYEKL. This CDR3 is 15 amino acids long.

The V and J genes are TRBV7-2 and TRBJ1-2, with D uncertain. Germline lookup yields CDR1 SGHTA and CDR2 FQGNSA. V lost 3 bases and J lost 2, with 10 bases in between. The CDR3 has 14 amino acids. The CDR3 sequence is CASSLMETNYGYTF. The CDR3 DNA is TGTGCCAGCAGCTTGATGGAGACCAACTATGGCTACACCTTC.

The V call is TRBV10-3, the J call TRBJ1-2; D ambiguous. Germline V gene data show CDR1 as ENHRY and CDR2 as SYGVKD. The germline V and J ends were trimmed by 2 bases and 3 bases, with 10 bases remaining between them. CDR3 length equals 14 residues. For the CDR3, the DNA is TGTGCCATCAGTGAGGCGGGCCAAGACTATGGCTACACCTTC. Its translation: CAISEAGQDYGYTF.

In this sample, this clone turned up a few times. The chain has TRBV9 and TRBJ2-6; D is possibly TRBD2 (6 bases). Deletions cut 6 bases from V and 2 bases from J, with 15 bases between. In germline, CDR1 is SGDLS, CDR2 YYNGEE. This CDR3 is built from 16 residues. CDR3: CASTLAATTGANVLTF. The CDR3 nucleotides are TGTGCCAGCACTTTAGCGGCTACCACTGGGGCCAACGTCCTGACTTTC.

J is TRBJ2-3 and V is TRBV7-8, with 7 nucleotides matching TRBD2. Germline lookup yields CDR1 SGHVS and CDR2 FQNEAQ. V gave up 4 bases and J gave up 5 bases; unmatched junction bases: 6. This CDR3 comprises 14 residues. The CDR3: CASSWRGGRDTQYF. The CDR3 DNA is TGTGCCAGCAGCTGGCGGGGCGGGAGAGATACGCAGTATTTT.

The chain has TRBV6-5 and TRBJ2-7; D remains unclear. The CDR3 extends over 14 amino acids. V was cut by 0 bases and J by 0 bases, with 6 bases left in between. CDR1 is MNHEY, CDR2 SVGAGI, per germline. The CDR3 DNA follows: TGTGCCAGCAGTTACTCGCTGCGCTCCTACGAGCAGTACTTC. This translates into CASSYSLRSYEQYF.

A few counts support this clone. The chain joins TRBV18 to TRBJ1-5, with a possible D match to TRBD1 (5 bases). The CDR3 spans 15 residues. Trimming cost V 1 base and J 6 bases, with 13 bases left between them. From germline, CDR1 is KGHSH and CDR2 LQKENI. The CDR3 region is CASSPLGQGSQPQHF. The CDR3 DNA sequence: TGTGCCAGCTCACCACTCGGGCAGGGAAGTCAGCCCCAGCATTTT.

This clone has more than one count but fewer than ten. The rearrangement joins TRBV6-2 or TRBV6-3 to TRBJ2-7; 9 nucleotides agree with TRBD2. With 0 bases clipped from V and 1 base from J, the junction kept 1 base outside the gene matches. Per germline, CDR1 MNHEY and CDR2 SVGEGT. The CDR3 is 15 residues long. CDR3 sequence reads: CASSYSSGGSYEQYF. The CDR3, as DNA: TGTGCCAGCAGTTACTCTAGCGGGGGATCCTACGAGCAGTACTTC.

The chain joins TRBV29-1 to TRBJ2-2; 15 bases fit TRBD2. The CDR3 loop spans 16 amino acids. J was trimmed by 1 base and V by 6 bases; bases with no gene match: 3. Germline CDR1 and CDR2: SQVTM and ANQGSEA. CDR3 coding DNA: TGCAGCGTGCCGGGACTAGCGGGAGGGAACACCGGGGAGCTGTTTTTT. Protein: CSVPGLAGGNTGELFF.

This clone appeared once. The CDR3: CASSSPGSGPREQYF. The CDR3 DNA reads as TGTGCCAGCAGTTCCCCAGGAAGCGGCCCCCGGGAGCAGTACTTC. This chain connects TRBV28 to TRBJ2-7, with TRBD2 as a possible D gene (5 bases). The CDR3 is 15 amino acids. The germline CDR1 and CDR2 sequences are MDHEN and SYDVKM. V shed 4 bases and J shed 7 bases, with 20 bases lying between them.

This sequence joins TRBV5-5 and TRBJ2-7; no clear D. V was trimmed by 0 bases and J by 3 bases, leaving 13 bases between them. CDR3 length: 15 amino acids. Germline V gives CDR1 SGHKS, CDR2 YYEKEE (reference sequence). This chain's CDR3 is CASSLGVTAYYEQYF. Written as DNA, the CDR3 is TGTGCCAGCAGCTTGGGAGTCACAGCCTACTACGAGCAGTACTTC.

The chain joins TRBV18 to TRBJ1-2; 9 nucleotides align to TRBD1. The CDR3 contains 15 residues. Germline V gene data show CDR1 as KGHSH and CDR2 as LQKENI. Losses at the gene ends were 0 bases for V and 7 bases for J; bases not matched to a gene: 6. CDR3 residues: CASSPPDRGLSGYTF. CDR3 in DNA: TGTGCCAGCTCACCACCGGACAGGGGCCTTTCTGGCTACACCTTC. The full variable domain, its missing parts supplied by reference TRBV18 and TRBJ1-2, is NAGVMQNPRHLVRRRGQEARLRCSPMKGHSHVYWYRQLPEEGLKFMVYLQKENIIDESGMPKERFSAEFPKEGPSILRIQQVVRGDSAAYFCASSPPDRGLSGYTFGSGTRLTVV.

The chain has TRBV6-5 and TRBJ2-1; a weak D match, TRBD1 (6 bases). Germline lookup yields CDR1 MNHEY and CDR2 SVGAGI. The CDR3 spans 14 residues. Deletions cut 5 bases from V and 5 bases from J, with 13 bases between. The CDR3 loop reads CASSRQDQNNEQFF. The CDR3 nucleotides read TGTGCCAGCAGTAGACAGGACCAAAACAATGAGCAGTTCTTC.

The rearrangement joins TRBV2 to TRBJ1-1, with D hard to call. Germline CDR1 reads SNHLY; CDR2 reads FYNNEI. The germline V and J ends were trimmed by 7 bases and 3 bases, with 12 bases remaining between them. The CDR3 has 13 amino acids. The CDR3 loop is CASTRPSDTEAFF. CDR3 nucleotide sequence: TGTGCCAGCACGCGCCCGTCGGACACTGAAGCTTTCTTT.

This clone was observed a few times. The rearrangement uses TRBV14 and TRBJ2-7; D uncertain. CDR1 is SGHDN and CDR2 is FVKESK in the germline V gene. The CDR3 runs 15 residues. Trimming removed 1 base from V and 3 bases from J, with 13 bases in between. CDR3 coding DNA: TGTGCCAGCAGCCAAGGGGTTCTGGGCCACTACGAGCAGTACTTC. It translates to CASSQGVLGHYEQYF.

V is TRBV5-4 and J is TRBJ2-2; 8 bases match TRBD2. With V trimmed by 4 bases and J by 7 bases, 18 bases remained unmatched. Germline CDR1 and CDR2: SGHNT and YYREEE (reference sequence). The CDR3 has 18 amino acids. The DNA for the CDR3 is TGTGCCAGCAGCACTGGTAGCGGGATGACCGCGGCTGTCGGGGAGCTGTTTTTT. Residues: CASSTGSGMTAAVGELFF.

The chain links TRBV30 to TRBJ1-4; D uncertain. The CDR3 covers 17 residues. V was clipped by 0 bases and J by 0 bases, with 14 bases between them. CDR1 is GTSNPN and CDR2 is SVGIG in the germline V gene (reference sequence). The CDR3 protein is CAWSVREGIATNEKLFF. The CDR3 DNA is TGTGCCTGGAGTGTACGGGAGGGTATCGCAACTAATGAAAAACTGTTTTTT.

The V call is TRBV2, the J call TRBJ2-1, with D perhaps matching TRBD2 (5 bases). Trimming took 4 bases from V and 8 from J, leaving 18 bases between them. Germline CDR1 and CDR2: SNHLY and FYNNEI. This CDR3 contains 15 residues. The CDR3 bases are TGTGCCAGCAGTGTAGCGAGCGTGGAGTTCTATGAGCAGTTCTTC. Its protein product is CASSVASVEFYEQFF.

This clone was picked up many times. This chain uses TRBV13 with TRBJ1-5; possible D gene TRBD1, 5 bases. Germline V gene sequence: CDR1 PRHDT, CDR2 FYEKMQ (reference sequence). This CDR3 is 16 amino acids long. Trimming cost V 7 bases and J 5 bases, with 21 bases left between them. This CDR3 reads CASTTPAGKVDQPQHF. The DNA for the CDR3 is TGTGCCAGCACCACCCCGGCAGGGAAGGTTGATCAGCCCCAGCATTTT. The complete variable domain, with remaining parts taken from reference TRBV13 and TRBJ1-5, reads AAGVIQSPRHLIKEKRETATLKCYPIPRHDTVYWYQQGPGQDPQFLISFYEKMQSDKGSIPDRFSAQQFSDYHSELNMSSLELGDSALYFCASTTPAGKVDQPQHFGDGTRLSIL.